Described below is a single TCR beta chain sequence and its context. Its target is unknown. The data were obtained in a study of beta chain features in type 1 diabetes. General study findings and limits: Sequencing from cDNA could over-represent high-TCR-expressing cells. In these data, an HLA type influence on TCRB rearrangement remained unresolved. In every one of the four CD4+ subsets, TCRB CDR3s were moderately but significantly shorter in Type 1 diabetes patients.

V lost 8 bases and J lost 5; bases outside the gene matches: 10. The CDR3 extends over 14 amino acids. CDR1 is GTSNPN, CDR2 SVGIG, per germline (reference sequence). Via CD45RO/CCR7/CD25/CD127/CD95/CD27, cells of the CD4+ naive, central memory, regulatory and stem cell-like memory subsets were sorted. As every portion of the isolated RNA was reverse transcribed, the sequencing read expressed TCRB transcripts. Sequenced by immunoSEQ multiplex PCR; TCRdb stores in-frame clones only, minus some. The sample yields about 360,000 clones, approximately 12% seen once. The TCR originated in a woman between 18 and 30 years old with type 1 diabetes. Sequencing was carried out using naive CD4+ T cells from blood. The chain employs TRBV30 and TRBJ1-1, with TRBD1 matching 11 bases. The CDR3 here is CARTSGTGGTEAFF. CDR3 DNA sequence: TGTGCCCGTACCTCCGGGACAGGGGGGACTGAAGCTTTCTTT.